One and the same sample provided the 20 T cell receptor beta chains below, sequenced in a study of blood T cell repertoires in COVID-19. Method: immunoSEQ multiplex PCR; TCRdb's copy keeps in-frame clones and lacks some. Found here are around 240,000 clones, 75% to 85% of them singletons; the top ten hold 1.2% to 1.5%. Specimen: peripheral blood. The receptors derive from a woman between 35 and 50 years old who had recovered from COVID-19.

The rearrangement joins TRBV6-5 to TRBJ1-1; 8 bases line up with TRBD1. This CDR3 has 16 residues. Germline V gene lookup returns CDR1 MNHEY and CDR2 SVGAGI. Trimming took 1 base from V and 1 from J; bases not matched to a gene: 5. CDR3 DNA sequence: TGTGCCAGCAGTTACTTTCAGGGGGCGGGGAACACTGAAGCTTTCTTT. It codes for CASSYFQGAGNTEAFF.

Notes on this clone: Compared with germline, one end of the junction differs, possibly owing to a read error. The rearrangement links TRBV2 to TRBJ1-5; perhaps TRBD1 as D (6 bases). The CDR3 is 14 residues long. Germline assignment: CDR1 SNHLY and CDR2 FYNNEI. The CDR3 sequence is CASREGQLNQPQHF. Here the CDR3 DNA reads TGTGCCAGCAGGGAAGGACAGCTGAATCAGCCCCAGCATTTT. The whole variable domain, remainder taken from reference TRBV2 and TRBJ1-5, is EPEVTQTPSHQVTQMGQEVILRCVPISNHLYFYWYRQILGQKVEFLVSFYNNEISEKSEIFDDQFSVERPDGSNFTLKIRSTKLEDSAMYFCASREGQLNQPQHFGDGTRLSIL.

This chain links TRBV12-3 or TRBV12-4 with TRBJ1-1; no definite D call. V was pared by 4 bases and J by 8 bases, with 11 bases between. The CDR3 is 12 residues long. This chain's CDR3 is CASSYSSGEAFF. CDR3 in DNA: TGTGCCAGCAGTTATTCTTCGGGGGAAGCTTTCTTT.

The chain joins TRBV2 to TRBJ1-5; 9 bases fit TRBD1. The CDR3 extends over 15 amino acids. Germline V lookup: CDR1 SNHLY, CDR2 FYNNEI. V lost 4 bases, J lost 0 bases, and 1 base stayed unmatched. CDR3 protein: CASSGQGDSNQPQHF. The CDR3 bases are TGTGCCAGCAGTGGACAGGGGGATAGCAATCAGCCCCAGCATTTT.

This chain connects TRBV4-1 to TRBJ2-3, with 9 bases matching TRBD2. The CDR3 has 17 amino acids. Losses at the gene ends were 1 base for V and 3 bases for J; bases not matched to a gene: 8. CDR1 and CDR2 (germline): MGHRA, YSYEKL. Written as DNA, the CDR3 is TGCGCCAGCAGCCAAGGTCAAACTAGCGGGTATACAGATACGCAGTATTTT. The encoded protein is CASSQGQTSGYTDTQYF.

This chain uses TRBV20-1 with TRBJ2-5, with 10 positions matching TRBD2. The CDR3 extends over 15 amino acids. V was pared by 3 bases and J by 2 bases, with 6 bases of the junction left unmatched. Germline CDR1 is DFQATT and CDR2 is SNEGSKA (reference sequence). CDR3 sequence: CSASPASGGQETQYF. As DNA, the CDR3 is TGCAGTGCTAGTCCGGCTAGCGGGGGTCAAGAGACCCAGTACTTC.

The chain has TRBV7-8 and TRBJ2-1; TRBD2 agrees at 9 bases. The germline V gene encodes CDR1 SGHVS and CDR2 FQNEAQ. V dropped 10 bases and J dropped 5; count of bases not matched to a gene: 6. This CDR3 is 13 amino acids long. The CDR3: CATAGGRDNEQFF. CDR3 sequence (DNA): TGTGCCACCGCGGGGGGGAGGGACAATGAGCAGTTCTTC.

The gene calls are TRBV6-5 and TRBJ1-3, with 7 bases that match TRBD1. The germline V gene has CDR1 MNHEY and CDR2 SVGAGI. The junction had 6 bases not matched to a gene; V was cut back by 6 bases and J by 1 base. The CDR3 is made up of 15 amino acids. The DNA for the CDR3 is TGTGCCAGCAGGGTACTACAGGGGTCTGGAAACACCATATATTTT. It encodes CASRVLQGSGNTIYF.

CDR3 residues: CASSQGWQGTEAFF. DNA for the CDR3: TGTGCCAGCAGCCAAGGGTGGCAGGGCACTGAAGCTTTCTTT. This rearrangement joins TRBV3-1 (or the pseudogene TRBV3-2) to TRBJ1-1; the D gene is possibly TRBD1 (5 bases). The CDR3 is 14 residues long. Germline V gene data show CDR1 as LGHDT and CDR2 as YNNKEL (reference sequence). The germline V and J ends were trimmed by 1 base and 4 bases, with 10 bases remaining between them.

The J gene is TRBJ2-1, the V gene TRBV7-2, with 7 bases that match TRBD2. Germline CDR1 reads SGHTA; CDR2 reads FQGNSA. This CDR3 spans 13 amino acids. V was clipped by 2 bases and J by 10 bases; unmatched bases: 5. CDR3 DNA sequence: TGTGCCAGCAGCTTACCGGCGGGGGTGGAGCAGTTCTTC. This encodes CASSLPAGVEQFF.

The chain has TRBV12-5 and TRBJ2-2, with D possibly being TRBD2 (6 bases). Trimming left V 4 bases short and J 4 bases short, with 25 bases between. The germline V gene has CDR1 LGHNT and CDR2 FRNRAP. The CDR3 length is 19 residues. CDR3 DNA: TGTGCTAGTGGTTATTACGAATCGTGGGAGGCGGCGGGCACCGGGGAGCTGTTTTTT. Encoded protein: CASGYYESWEAAGTGELFF.

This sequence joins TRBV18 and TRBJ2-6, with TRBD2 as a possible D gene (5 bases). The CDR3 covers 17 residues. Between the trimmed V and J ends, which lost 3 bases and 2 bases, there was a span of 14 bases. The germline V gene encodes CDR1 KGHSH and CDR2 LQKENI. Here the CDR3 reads CASSPQSPGTGANVLTF. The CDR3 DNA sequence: TGTGCCAGCTCACCCCAATCGCCGGGGACTGGGGCCAACGTCCTGACTTTC.

CDR3: CSVGWRGRGGEEETQYF. CDR3 nucleotides: TGCAGCGTTGGATGGCGGGGACGCGGGGGCGAGGAGGAGACCCAGTACTTC. The gene calls are TRBV29-1 and TRBJ2-5; D possibly corresponds to TRBD2 (7 bases). The CDR3 length is 17 residues. Per germline, CDR1 SQVTM and CDR2 ANQGSEA. V was cut by 4 bases and J by 5 bases, with 26 bases left in between.

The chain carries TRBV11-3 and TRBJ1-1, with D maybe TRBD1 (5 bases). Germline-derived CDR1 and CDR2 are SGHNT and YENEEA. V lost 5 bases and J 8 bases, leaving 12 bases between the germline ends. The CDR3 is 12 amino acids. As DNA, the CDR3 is TGTGCCAGCAGCGACCAGGGTTCCGAAGCTTTCTTT. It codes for CASSDQGSEAFF.

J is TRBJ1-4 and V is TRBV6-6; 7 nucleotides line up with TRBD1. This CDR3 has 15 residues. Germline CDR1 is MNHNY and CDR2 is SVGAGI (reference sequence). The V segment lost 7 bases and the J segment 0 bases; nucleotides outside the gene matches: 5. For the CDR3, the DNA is TGTGCCAGCATGGACAGGACAGCAACTAATGAAAAACTGTTTTTT. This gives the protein CASMDRTATNEKLFF.

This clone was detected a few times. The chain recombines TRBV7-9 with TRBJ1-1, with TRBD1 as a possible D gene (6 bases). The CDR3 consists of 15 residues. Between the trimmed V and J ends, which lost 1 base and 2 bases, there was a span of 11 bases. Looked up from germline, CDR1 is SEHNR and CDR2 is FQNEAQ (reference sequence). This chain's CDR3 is CASSLGGTPNTEAFF. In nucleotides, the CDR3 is TGTGCCAGCAGCTTAGGAGGGACACCTAACACTGAAGCTTTCTTT.

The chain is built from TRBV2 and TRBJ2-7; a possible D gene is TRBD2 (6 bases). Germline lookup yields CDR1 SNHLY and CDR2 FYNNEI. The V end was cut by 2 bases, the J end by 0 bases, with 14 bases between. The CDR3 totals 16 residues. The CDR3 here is CASSEPGGLTSYEQYF. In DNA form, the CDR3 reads TGTGCCAGCAGTGAACCCGGGGGACTCACCTCCTACGAGCAGTACTTC.

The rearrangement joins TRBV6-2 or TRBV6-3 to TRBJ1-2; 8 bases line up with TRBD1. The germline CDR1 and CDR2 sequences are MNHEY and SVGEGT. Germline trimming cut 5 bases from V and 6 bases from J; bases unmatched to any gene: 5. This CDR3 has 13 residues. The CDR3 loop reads CASSRPGGDGYTF. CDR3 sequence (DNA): TGTGCCAGCAGTCGTCCAGGGGGCGATGGCTACACCTTC.

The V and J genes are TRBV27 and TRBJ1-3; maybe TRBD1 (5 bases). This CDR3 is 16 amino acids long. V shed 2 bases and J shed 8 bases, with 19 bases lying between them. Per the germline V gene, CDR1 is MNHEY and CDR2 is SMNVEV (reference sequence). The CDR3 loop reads CASSLREGGVVDTIYF. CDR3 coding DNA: TGTGCCAGCAGTTTAAGGGAAGGAGGGGTGGTGGACACCATATATTTT.

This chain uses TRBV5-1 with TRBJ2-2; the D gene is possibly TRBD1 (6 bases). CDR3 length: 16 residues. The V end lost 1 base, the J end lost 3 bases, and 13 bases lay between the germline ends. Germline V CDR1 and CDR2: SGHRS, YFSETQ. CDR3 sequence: CASSLMAGVDTGELFF. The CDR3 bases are TGCGCCAGCAGCTTGATGGCAGGGGTCGACACCGGGGAGCTGTTTTTT.